One and the same sample provided the 2 T cell receptor beta chains below, sequenced in a study of T cells in Graves' hyperthyroidism and ophthalmopathy. Researchers took RNA transcripts and amplified the TCR beta CDR3 regions from them. In the first-round RT-PCR of the TCR CDR3, the HTBI primer set was used. MiXCR, run by TCRdb on the multiplex PCR reads, gives a single entry per CDR3 protein. The sample includes 500,000 to 550,000 distinct CDR3 sequences, less than 20% of them seen just once. Sequencing used blood. Receptors were obtained from a man aged 40-49 years with Graves' ophthalmopathy.

The V and J genes are TRBV12-3 or TRBV12-4 and TRBJ1-1; D gene ambiguous. The CDR3 consists of 13 residues. The V gene lost 2 bases and the J gene lost 3 bases, with 7 bases spanning the gap. The CDR3 is CASSLIRDTEAFF. The CDR3 DNA reads TGTGCCAGCAGTTTAATTAGGGACACTGAAGCTTTCTTT.

About this clonotype itself: Given a much more abundant clone one base away, this may be a read error. The J gene is TRBJ1-4, the V gene TRBV6-5, with TRBD1 as a possible D gene (5 bases). The CDR3 has 14 amino acids. Germline V CDR1 and CDR2: MNHEY, SVGAGI. Trimming removed 1 base at V and 7 bases at J, with 10 bases between. For the CDR3, the DNA is TGTGCCAGCAGTTACTTCAGGAGGGGTGAAAAACTGTTTTTT. It translates to CASSYFRRGEKLFF.